A selection of T cell receptor beta chains follows, all from one sample in a study of cytomegalovirus exposure and HLA in healthy donors. Using immunoSEQ multiplex PCR, the repertoire was profiled, and TCRdb retains in-frame clones only, with some absent. The sample contains fewer than 100,000 clones, around 94% of which appear only once. The source material was PBMCs. The receptors were sampled from a woman younger than 35 in good health and CMV-seronegative. The CDR3 runs from the conserved cysteine through the conserved F or W. A D gene is named only where the DNA matches it firmly. Size is omitted from some rows. Given values are once, few, many or a class for expanded clones.

j_gene	v_gene	d_gene	abundance	CDR3aa	CDR3nt
TRBJ2-7	TRBV19	.	.	CASSMFSARTGEYEQYF	TGTGCCAGTAGTATGTTCTCCGCAAGAACGGGAGAGTACGAGCAGTACTTC
TRBJ2-3	TRBV5-1	TRBD2	.	CASSRTSGSTDTQYF	TGCGCCAGCAGTCGGACTAGCGGGAGCACAGATACGCAGTATTTT
TRBJ1-1	TRBV6-1	.	.	CASSELGAMNTEAFF	TGTGCCAGCAGTGAACTGGGGGCCATGAACACTGAAGCTTTCTTT
TRBJ2-7	TRBV5-4	.	once	CASSLSRYEQYF	TGTGCCAGCAGCTTGTCTAGGTACGAGCAGTACTTC
TRBJ1-1	TRBV6-5	.	once	CASRSPGYGNTEAFF	TGTGCCAGCAGGTCCCCAGGGTATGGAAACACTGAAGCTTTCTTT
TRBJ2-5	TRBV28	TRBD2	.	CATLSTSGIEETQYF	TGTGCCACCCTAAGTACTAGCGGGATTGAAGAGACCCAGTACTTC
TRBJ1-5	TRBV6-4	.	once	CASSLRPGAPNQPQHF	TGTGCCAGCAGTTTGCGCCCTGGGGCACCAAATCAGCCCCAGCATTTT
TRBJ1-4	TRBV6-6	.	few	CASRVTGTNEKLFF	TGTGCCAGCAGGGTGACAGGAACCAATGAAAAACTGTTTTTT
TRBJ2-4	TRBV6-1	.	.	CASSDSRGLAKNIQYF	TGTGCCAGCAGTGATTCGAGGGGACTAGCCAAAAACATTCAGTACTTC
TRBJ2-7	TRBV9	TRBD2	.	CASSVDPSGVHEQYF	TGTGCCAGCAGCGTAGATCCTAGCGGGGTCCACGAGCAGTACTTC
TRBJ2-7	TRBV7-9	.	.	CASSLGGFGYEQYF	TGTGCCAGCAGCTTAGGGGGCTTCGGCTACGAGCAGTACTTC
TRBJ1-6	TRBV30	.	.	CAWAGPSLSAGLSSPLHF	TGTGCCTGGGCCGGCCCTTCACTGAGCGCAGGGTTGAGTTCACCCCTCCACTTT
TRBJ2-1	TRBV18	TRBD1	.	CASSLTGGYEQFF	TGTGCCAGCTCACTTACAGGGGGCTATGAGCAGTTCTTC
TRBJ1-1	TRBV2	.	once	CASSEDRNTEAFF	TGTGCCAGCAGTGAGGACAGGAACACTGAAGCTTTCTTT
TRBJ1-1	TRBV4-1	.	.	CASSQGQLNTEAFF	TGCGCCAGCAGCCAAGGACAGCTGAACACTGAAGCTTTCTTT
TRBJ1-4	TRBV6-5	TRBD1	.	CASRSIRGLEEKLFF	TGTGCCAGCAGATCGATCAGGGGGCTGGAGGAAAAACTGTTTTTT
TRBJ2-2	TRBV19	TRBD2	.	CASSIWGLAGRNTGELFF	TGTGCCAGTAGTATATGGGGGTTAGCGGGAAGGAACACCGGGGAGCTGTTTTTT
TRBJ2-7	TRBV7-2	TRBD1	.	CASSSTRDSAYEQYF	TGTGCCAGCAGCTCTACACGGGACAGTGCCTACGAGCAGTACTTC
TRBJ2-1	TRBV27	.	.	CASSPILPGYNEQFF	TGTGCCAGCAGTCCAATATTACCGGGGTACAATGAGCAGTTCTTC
TRBJ1-2	TRBV18	.	.	CASSPPAGSYGYTF	TGTGCCAGCTCACCACCGGCCGGGAGCTATGGCTACACCTTC
TRBJ1-6	TRBV4-2	.	once	CASSQDFFKDRKRLF	TGTGCCAGCAGCCAAGATTTCTTCAAGGACAGAAAAAGACTCTTT
TRBJ1-1	TRBV10-1	.	.	CASSESTENTEAFF	TGCGCCAGCAGTGAGTCGACAGAGAACACTGAAGCTTTCTTT
TRBJ1-1	TRBV5-4	.	.	CASRKGGDTEAFF	TGTGCCAGCAGGAAGGGAGGAGACACTGAAGCTTTCTTT
TRBJ1-6	TRBV7-9	.	.	CASRPPFSRDNSPLHF	TGTGCCAGCAGGCCCCCATTCAGTCGGGATAATTCACCCCTCCACTTT
TRBJ2-7	TRBV27	.	.	CASTESSYEQYF	TGTGCCAGCACCGAGAGCTCCTACGAGCAGTACTTC
TRBJ2-1	TRBV5-6	TRBD2	.	CASSTSIAGGMNEQFF	TGTGCCAGCAGCACCAGTATAGCGGGAGGGATGAATGAGCAGTTCTTC
TRBJ1-6	TRBV2	.	.	CAHRGKNNSPLHF	TGTGCCCACCGGGGGAAAAATAATTCACCCCTCCACTTT
TRBJ2-5	TRBV2	.	.	CASIEGQETQYF	TGTGCCAGCATAGAGGGACAAGAGACCCAGTACTTC
TRBJ2-1	TRBV30	.	.	CAWSVGYNEQFF	TGTGCCTGGAGTGTCGGGTACAATGAGCAGTTCTTC
TRBJ2-3	TRBV19	TRBD2	once	CASSGGLAGGPTDTQYF	TGTGCCAGTAGCGGAGGACTAGCGGGAGGTCCCACAGATACGCAGTATTTT
TRBJ2-1	TRBV4-1	TRBD1	.	CASSSGTGDMNEQFF	TGCGCCAGCAGTTCCGGGACAGGGGATATGAATGAGCAGTTCTTC
TRBJ2-2	TRBV2	TRBD2	.	CASSEVAGGPGELFF	TGTGCCAGCAGTGAAGTGGCGGGGGGGCCCGGGGAGCTGTTTTTT
TRBJ2-7	TRBV11-3	.	once	CASSRGDQSYEQYF	TGTGCCAGCAGCCGGGGAGATCAATCCTACGAGCAGTACTTC
TRBJ1-1	TRBV19	TRBD1	.	CASSFTGGADTEAFF	TGTGCCAGTAGTTTTACAGGGGGCGCTGACACTGAAGCTTTCTTT
TRBJ2-3	TRBV4-2	TRBD2	.	CATSTSEEDTQYF	TGTGCCACCTCGACTAGCGAGGAAGATACGCAGTATTTT
TRBJ2-4	TRBV9	.	.	CASSEQVMGAKNIQYF	TGTGCCAGCAGCGAACAGGTAATGGGAGCCAAAAACATTCAGTACTTC
TRBJ2-7	TRBV6-1	.	.	CASSPDRVYEQYF	TGTGCCAGCAGTCCCGACAGAGTGTACGAGCAGTACTTC
TRBJ1-5	TRBV2	TRBD1	.	CASKGDRIQPQHF	TGTGCCAGCAAGGGGGACAGGATCCAGCCCCAGCATTTT
TRBJ1-6	TRBV19	.	.	CASSNSARAERGPLHF	TGTGCCAGTAGTAATTCAGCGCGAGCCGAACGCGGACCCCTCCACTTT
TRBJ2-7	TRBV27	.	.	CASSKGLTYEQYF	TGTGCCAGCAGTAAGGGACTTACCTACGAGCAGTACTTC
TRBJ1-6	TRBV27	TRBD1	once	CASRTGSPPLHF	TGTGCCAGCAGGACAGGGTCACCACCCCTCCACTTT
TRBJ2-1	TRBV7-9	TRBD1	.	CASSADRGSYNEQFF	TGTGCCAGCAGCGCGGACAGGGGGAGCTACAATGAGCAGTTCTTC
TRBJ2-7	TRBV4-1	TRBD2	.	CASSQESDGGVYEQYF	TGCGCCAGCAGCCAAGAGTCGGACGGGGGGGTGTACGAGCAGTACTTC
TRBJ1-1	TRBV19	.	.	CASSKTGRNTEAFF	TGTGCCAGTAGTAAGACAGGAAGGAACACTGAAGCTTTCTTT
TRBJ2-3	TRBV19	.	.	CASSHARQFWGTDTQYF	TGTGCCAGTAGTCATGCTCGACAGTTTTGGGGCACAGATACGCAGTATTTT
TRBJ2-7	TRBV25-1	.	once	CASSDSRDVNYEQYF	TGTGCCAGCAGTGATAGCCGGGATGTTAATTACGAGCAGTACTTC
TRBJ2-5	TRBV7-6	TRBD1	.	CASSRIGRQGVPETQYF	TGTGCCAGCAGCCGTATAGGAAGACAGGGGGTCCCGGAGACCCAGTACTTC
TRBJ2-7	TRBV10-3	TRBD2	.	CAIASGRSSYEQYF	TGTGCCATAGCTAGCGGGAGGTCCTCCTACGAGCAGTACTTC
TRBJ1-2	TRBV4-1	.	.	CASSQETKGHGWIGYTF	TGCGCCAGCAGCCAAGAAACGAAGGGACACGGATGGATTGGCTACACCTTC
TRBJ1-3	TRBV5-1	TRBD1	.	CASSLVVRSGTAVINSGNTIYF	TGCGCCAGCAGCTTGGTGGTCCGGTCCGGGACAGCCGTGATCAACTCTGGAAACACCATATATTTT
TRBJ1-5	TRBV6-4	TRBD1	.	CASRDGQGRLHLSNQPQHF	TGTGCCAGCAGAGACGGACAGGGGCGCCTGCATCTAAGCAATCAGCCCCAGCATTTT
TRBJ2-7	TRBV28	TRBD2	.	CASRATLWTSGDLYEQYF	TGTGCCAGCAGAGCAACACTATGGACTAGCGGCGATCTCTACGAGCAGTACTTC
TRBJ2-2	TRBV9	.	.	CASSFLPELGSVPNTGELFF	TGTGCCAGCAGTTTTTTACCAGAGCTGGGGAGCGTTCCGAACACCGGGGAGCTGTTTTTT
TRBJ2-3	TRBV11-2	TRBD2	.	CASSFTGGHMDTQYF	TGTGCCAGCAGCTTTACGGGGGGGCACATGGATACGCAGTATTTT